These T cell receptor beta chains were read from a single sample in a study of Ad26.COV2.S vaccination and SARS-CoV-2 variants. Generated by immunoSEQ multiplex PCR, the TCRdb table keeps only in-frame clones and is missing some. Among hundreds of thousands of clones listed, about 87% were seen once. Material: peripheral blood, obtained in a trial of Ad26.COV2.S vaccine versus placebo. Receptors were obtained from a person aged 18 to 59 who received the Ad26.COV2.S COVID-19 vaccine or a placebo. The CDR3 runs from the conserved cysteine through the conserved F or W. The order of the fields is CDR3 length, J gene, D gene, V gene, CDR3 protein, CDR3 DNA. A D gene is named only where the DNA matches it firmly.

12	TRBJ2-1	-	TRBV7-6	CASSLAGGEQFF	TGTGCCAGCAGCTTAGCCGGGGGTGAGCAGTTCTTC
15	TRBJ2-1	-	TRBV5-1	CASSSAAGSYNEQFF	TGCGCCAGCAGCTCCGCAGCGGGCTCCTACAATGAGCAGTTCTTC
11	TRBJ2-7	-	TRBV20-1	CSAPGDHEQYF	TGCAGCGCCCCCGGGGATCACGAGCAGTACTTC
14	TRBJ1-2	-	TRBV19	CASSYRFKNYGYTF	TGTGCCAGTAGTTACAGGTTTAAGAACTATGGCTACACCTTC
15	TRBJ2-3	TRBD2	TRBV28	CASSAIGGGTDTQYF	TGTGCCAGCAGTGCCATCGGGGGGGGGACAGATACGCAGTATTTT
12	TRBJ1-3	-	TRBV30	CAWSVRGNTIYF	TGTGCCTGGAGTGTACGAGGAAACACCATATATTTT
16	TRBJ2-2	TRBD2	TRBV4-1	CASSQKTSGLTGELFF	TGCGCCAGCAGCCAAAAGACTAGCGGACTCACCGGGGAGCTGTTTTTT
15	TRBJ1-1	-	TRBV28	CASNLDQYLNTEAFF	TGTGCCAGCAACCTTGATCAGTACCTGAACACTGAAGCTTTCTTT
16	TRBJ1-4	-	TRBV4-3	CASSQQGLDTPEKLFF	TGCGCCAGCAGCCAACAGGGTCTCGACACGCCTGAAAAACTGTTTTTT
14	TRBJ1-1	TRBD1	TRBV9	CASSPGQGAAEAFF	TGTGCCAGCAGCCCCGGACAGGGGGCGGCTGAAGCTTTCTTT
16	TRBJ2-5	TRBD2	TRBV9	CASSVGSSGMRETQYF	TGTGCCAGCAGCGTAGGGAGTAGCGGGATGAGGGAGACCCAGTACTTC
13	TRBJ1-1	-	TRBV7-9	CASSLTDDTEAFF	TGTGCCAGCAGCTTAACCGACGACACTGAAGCTTTCTTT
13	TRBJ2-7	-	TRBV7-2	CASSLVYGYEQYF	TGTGCCAGCAGCTTAGTTTACGGCTACGAGCAGTACTTC
15	TRBJ1-6	TRBD1	TRBV6-6	CASSQRTGNNSPLHF	TGTGCCAGCAGTCAGAGGACAGGGAATAATTCACCCCTCCACTTT